This T cell receptor (beta chain) stems from a study of blood T cell repertoires in COVID-19. Study-wide context: COVID-19 samples collected from the United States, Italy and Spain covered acute and convalescent phases. PBMCs, B-cell-depleted T cells, or T cells provided the cDNA or gDNA that made up the material.

Study processing details: Reference gene primer amplification gave estimated nucleated cell counts. Only in-frame clones appear in the TCRdb table, and some are missing; sequencing was by immunoSEQ multiplex PCR. D and trimming were read from the DNA, whereas the V and J calls and clone size are those reported in that table. The table records more than 140,000 clones, around 81% of them present only once. V dropped 0 bases and J dropped 2; count of bases not matched to a gene: 6. The CDR3 runs to 18 residues. Per germline, CDR1 SGHRS and CDR2 YFSETQ. The sequence was obtained from a human donor in a cohort sampled during active COVID-19. The specimen was peripheral blood. This rearrangement joins TRBV5-1 to TRBJ2-6, with 9 bases matching TRBD2. As DNA, the CDR3 is TGCGCCAGCAGCTTGGTATCCGGCGGGAGGGCTGGGGCCAACGTCCTGACTTTC. This gives the protein CASSLVSGGRAGANVLTF.